Shown below are 17 T cell receptor beta chains from a single sample sequenced in a study of T cells in Graves' hyperthyroidism and ophthalmopathy. TCR beta CDR3 regions were amplified from RNA. With the HTBI primer set, the TCR CDR3 went through a first round of RT-PCR. TCRdb called the multiplex PCR reads again in MiXCR, with one record for every CDR3 protein. The table has 300,000 to 500,000 distinct CDR3 sequences, about 16% seen once. The source material was blood. These receptors originate from a woman aged 30 to 39 with Graves' hyperthyroidism.

The CDR3 loop is CASSRRTSGADTQYF. The CDR3 nucleotides are TGTGCCAGCAGCCGAAGGACGAGCGGTGCGGATACGCAGTATTTT. V gene TRBV5-5 combines with J gene TRBJ2-3; D is perhaps TRBD2 (5 bases). V was cut by 4 bases and J by 6 bases, with 18 bases left in between. Germline lookup yields CDR1 SGHKS and CDR2 YYEKEE (reference sequence). The CDR3 loop spans 15 amino acids.

The CDR3 region has the DNA TGTGCCAGCAGCGTAACGACAGATAATTCACCCCTCCACTTT. It specifies CASSVTTDNSPLHF. This chain links TRBV9 with TRBJ1-6; tentatively, D is TRBD1 (5 bases). CDR3 length: 14 residues. Looked up from germline, CDR1 is SGDLS and CDR2 is YYNGEE. The germline V and J ends were trimmed by 1 base and 5 bases, with 7 bases remaining between them.

There are many counts of this clonotype. The chain couples TRBV28 to TRBJ2-7, with no clear D. CDR1 and CDR2 (germline): MDHEN, SYDVKM. Trimming took 5 bases from V and 1 from J, leaving 12 bases between them. The CDR3 has 14 amino acids. The CDR3, as DNA: TGTGCCAGCAGTCCCCGCGGCAATTCCTACGAGCAGTACTTC. Translated: CASSPRGNSYEQYF.

This clonotype was seen a single time. As DNA, the CDR3 is TGCAGTGCTAGATTAAGGACAGCCTACAATGAGCAGTTCTTC. This encodes CSARLRTAYNEQFF. V gene TRBV20-1 combines with J gene TRBJ2-1; weak D call: TRBD1 (6 bases). The CDR3 has 14 amino acids. V dropped 2 bases and J dropped 2 bases, with 10 bases sitting between them. Germline V gives CDR1 DFQATT, CDR2 SNEGSKA (reference sequence).

At least ten counts were recorded for this clonotype. The chain joins TRBV10-3 to TRBJ1-2; TRBD1 matches at 7 bases. Germline-derived CDR1 and CDR2 are ENHRY and SYGVKD. The CDR3 has 15 residues. J gave up 4 bases and V 8 bases, and 13 bases lay outside the gene matches. The chain's CDR3 is CAISPGTATVYGYTF. The CDR3 DNA reads as TGTGCCATCTCACCCGGGACAGCGACAGTCTATGGCTACACCTTC.

The genes are TRBV7-9 and TRBJ2-7, with TRBD2 identical over 11 bases. The CDR3 is 17 residues long. With 3 bases clipped from V and 5 bases from J, the junction kept 12 bases outside the gene matches. CDR1 is SEHNR and CDR2 is FQNEAQ in the germline V gene (reference sequence). The CDR3 is CASSFIALAGGKDEQYF. The CDR3 bases are TGTGCCAGCAGCTTTATTGCCCTAGCGGGAGGCAAGGACGAGCAGTACTTC.

This chain joins TRBV9 and TRBJ2-5; tentatively, D is TRBD1 (6 bases). There are 14 residues in the CDR3. V was shortened by 0 bases and J by 5 bases, with 11 bases between the two germline ends. Germline V gene lookup returns CDR1 SGDLS and CDR2 YYNGEE. CDR3 coding DNA: TGTGCCAGCAGCGTAGAGGGGGTGGCGGAGACCCAGTACTTC. Residues: CASSVEGVAETQYF.

This clonotype was seen many times. The rearrangement joins TRBV12-3 or TRBV12-4 to TRBJ2-3; D might be TRBD2 (5 bases). CDR3 length equals 14 residues. V was trimmed by 5 bases and J by 1 base, leaving 10 bases between them. Written as DNA, the CDR3 is TGTGCCAGCAGTCCGTCCGGGGGCACAGATACGCAGTATTTT. Protein sequence: CASSPSGGTDTQYF.

This clonotype was picked up a small number of times. The rearrangement uses TRBV10-3 and TRBJ2-5, with 8 bases aligning to TRBD1. The CDR3 has 12 residues. Germline loops: CDR1 ENHRY, CDR2 SYGVKD. Trimming at V came to 8 bases and at J to 3 bases, leaving 2 bases not matched to a gene. The CDR3: CAISDREETQYF. The DNA for the CDR3 is TGTGCCATCTCGGACAGGGAAGAGACCCAGTACTTC.

The rearrangement joins TRBV6-1 to TRBJ2-7; TRBD2 matches 15 bases. Germline CDR1 reads MNHNS; CDR2 reads SASEGT. The CDR3 contains 16 residues. V was pared by 4 bases and J by 3 bases, with 4 bases of the junction left unmatched. The CDR3 sequence: CASSGTSGRAFYEQYF. The CDR3 DNA sequence: TGTGCCAGCAGTGGGACTAGCGGGAGGGCCTTCTACGAGCAGTACTTC.

Ten or more counts support this clonotype. The J gene is TRBJ2-1, the V gene TRBV2, with no clear D. CDR3 length: 14 amino acids. Germline loops: CDR1 SNHLY, CDR2 FYNNEI. Trimming pared 11 bases from V and 4 bases from J, leaving 18 bases between. The chain's CDR3 is CAREVGPRYNEQFF. The CDR3 DNA sequence: TGTGCCCGTGAAGTGGGCCCTCGGTACAATGAGCAGTTCTTC.

This clonotype has a count of ten or more. The rearrangement uses TRBV29-1 and TRBJ2-2; either TRBD1 or TRBD2 may fit D (5 bases each). Deletions cut 2 bases from V and 3 bases from J, with 7 bases between. Germline CDR1 SQVTM, CDR2 ANQGSEA. The CDR3 spans 13 residues. CDR3 amino acids: CSVERGDTGELFF. Here the CDR3 DNA reads TGCAGCGTTGAAAGGGGAGACACCGGGGAGCTGTTTTTT.

J is TRBJ2-1 and V is TRBV19, with 14 bases identical to TRBD2. Trimming at V came to 6 bases and at J to 10 bases, leaving 11 bases not matched to a gene. Per germline, CDR1 LNHDA and CDR2 SQIVND (reference sequence). The CDR3 spans 16 residues. CDR3 in DNA: TGTGCCAGTAGCAAAGGGGGGACTAGCGGGAGTTGGGAGCAGTTCTTC. Its protein product is CASSKGGTSGSWEQFF.

The sample holds a few counts of this clonotype. The rearrangement uses TRBV12-3 or TRBV12-4 and TRBJ1-6; the match to TRBD1 covers 7 bases. This CDR3 has 14 amino acids. V dropped 6 bases and J dropped 4; count of bases not matched to a gene: 3. CDR3 coding DNA: TGTGCCAGCAGCTCGGGACAGTATAATTCACCCCTCCACTTT. It specifies CASSSGQYNSPLHF.

This clonotype was recorded at least ten times. V is TRBV2 and J is TRBJ2-7; 8 bases match TRBD2. J gave up 5 bases and V 4 bases, and 10 bases lay outside the gene matches. CDR1 is SNHLY and CDR2 is FYNNEI in the germline V gene. The CDR3 sequence is 15 residues long. Here the CDR3 reads CASSVNRGGVDEQYF. CDR3 bases: TGTGCCAGCAGTGTAAATCGGGGGGGGGTCGACGAGCAGTACTTC.

A few counts support this clonotype. This chain uses TRBV5-1 with TRBJ2-3; 11 nucleotides line up with TRBD2. Germline assignment: CDR1 SGHRS and CDR2 YFSETQ. V shed 0 bases, J shed 4 bases, and the junction held 1 base outside the gene matches. The CDR3 totals 15 residues. The CDR3 region has the DNA TGCGCCAGCAGCTTGGGTAGCGGGAGGGCAGATACGCAGTATTTT. It specifies CASSLGSGRADTQYF.

Remarks on this clonotype: Given the absence of the conserved phenylalanine or tryptophan at the CDR3 end, a read error is likely. The rearrangement joins TRBV7-9 to TRBJ2-2, with no clear D. The V end lost 7 bases, the J end lost 9 bases, and 21 bases lay between the germline ends. Germline-derived CDR1 and CDR2 are SEHNR and FQNEAQ (reference sequence). The CDR3 has 15 residues. CDR3 sequence (DNA): TGTGCCAGCACCGCCTCCGGGCCAGTTCATCGGGAGCTGTTTTCT. Amino acids: CASTASGPVHRELFS.